These T cell receptor beta chains were read from a single sample in a study of blood T cell repertoires in COVID-19. The protocol was immunoSEQ multiplex PCR, while the TCRdb copy is restricted to in-frame clones and leaves out a portion. The table includes under 350,000 clones, 75% to 90% detected once. Sequencing input: PBMCs or T cells enriched from blood (not recorded which). These receptor sequences come from a woman aged 40 to 49 who had recovered from COVID-19. The CDR3 runs from the conserved cysteine through the conserved F or W. D genes are given only for firm matches. Clone size is given for some rows only: seen once, a few or many times, or a class if the clone is expanded.

j_call | clone_size | d_call | v_call | cdr3_nt | cdr3_aa
TRBJ2-5 | . | . | TRBV18 | TGTGCCAGCTCACCAACGGGATGGGAGACCCAGTACTTC | CASSPTGWETQYF
TRBJ1-2 | . | TRBD1 | TRBV30 | TGTGCCTGGAGCCGGGACAGGAACTATGGCTACACCTTC | CAWSRDRNYGYTF
TRBJ2-2 | . | . | TRBV15 | TGTGCCACCAGCAGAGATCTTTCGAGGGTCGGGGAGCTGTTTTTT | CATSRDLSRVGELFF
TRBJ1-1 | . | . | TRBV2 | TGTGCCAGCAGTGAAGGGCAGGATCCCACTGAAGCTTTCTTT | CASSEGQDPTEAFF
TRBJ2-5 | . | TRBD2 | TRBV11-1 | TGTGCCAGCAGCTTAGCGGGCGGGGGGGCCCAAGAGACCCAGTACTTC | CASSLAGGGAQETQYF
TRBJ2-7 | . | . | TRBV11-1 | TGTGCCAGCAGCTTAAATCCAGGGCCAGGTAACGAGCAGTACTTC | CASSLNPGPGNEQYF
TRBJ1-2 | once | . | TRBV29-1 | . | CSVGWGQGTVENTF
TRBJ1-2 | . | . | TRBV4-2 | TGTGCCAGCAGCCAAGATTTTGGTGACTTCCGGTGGGGCTACACCTTC | CASSQDFGDFRWGYTF
TRBJ2-2 | . | . | TRBV7-2 | TGTGCCAGCAGCTTAGTAGCAGGGGTGAGGTTGGCCGGGGAGCTGTTTTTT | CASSLVAGVRLAGELFF
TRBJ1-1 | . | TRBD1 | TRBV7-8 | TGTGCCAGCAGCTTACAGGGACAGGGAATTTGGACTGAAGCTTTCTTT | CASSLQGQGIWTEAFF
TRBJ1-2 | . | . | TRBV5-1 | TGCGCCAGCAGCCTTGATAGTTTCTATGGCTACACCTTC | CASSLDSFYGYTF
TRBJ1-2 | . | . | TRBV5-5 | TGTGCCAGCAGCTTGGGAGCCGGGAACTATGGCTACACCTTC | CASSLGAGNYGYTF
TRBJ1-4 | . | TRBD1 | TRBV10-3 | TGTGCCATCAGTGATGGGACAGGGACTGAAAAACTGTTTTTT | CAISDGTGTEKLFF
TRBJ1-1 | once | . | TRBV2 | TGTGCCAGCAAACAGGGGAACACTGAAGCTTTCTTT | CASKQGNTEAFF
TRBJ1-6 | . | TRBD1 | TRBV5-1 | TGCGCCAGCAGCTTGATGGGGGCGACAGGGGCACTTAAGTTGAATTCACCCCTCCACTTT | CASSLMGATGALKLNSPLHF
TRBJ1-4 | . | . | TRBV11-2 | TGTGCCAGCAGCCCCTTGCGGGGTGAAAAACTGTTTTTT | CASSPLRGEKLFF
TRBJ2-3 | . | . | TRBV4-3 | TGCGCCAGCAGGGCATCGAGGGCGCAAGGAGATACGCAGTATTTT | CASRASRAQGDTQYF
TRBJ1-1 | . | . | TRBV4-3 | TGCGCCAGCAGCCAAGAACGGGATAACACTGAAGCTTTCTTT | CASSQERDNTEAFF
TRBJ2-2 | . | TRBD2 | TRBV9 | TGTGCCAGCACCCTTAGCGGGGGGGCGACCGGGGAGCTGTTTTTT | CASTLSGGATGELFF
TRBJ1-6 | . | TRBD1 | TRBV5-1 | TGCGCCAGCAGCTTGGCCGAACAGGGGAATTCACCCCTCCACTTT | CASSLAEQGNSPLHF
TRBJ1-5 | . | TRBD1 | TRBV18 | TGTGCCAGCTCAAAGGGACAGGTTCATTCCCAGCCCCAGCATTTT | CASSKGQVHSQPQHF
TRBJ1-2 | . | . | TRBV7-2 | TGTGCCAGCAGCTTGTCTTGGGGGACACTCTATGGCTACACCTTC | CASSLSWGTLYGYTF
TRBJ2-7 | few | . | TRBV5-1 | TGCGCCAGCAGCTTCCGGGACAAAGACTACGAGCAGTACTTC | CASSFRDKDYEQYF
TRBJ2-6 | once | . | TRBV5-1 | TGCGCCAGCAGCTTGGGTACAGCTTTCTCTGGGGCCAACGTCCTGACTTTC | CASSLGTAFSGANVLTF
TRBJ1-4 | . | . | TRBV5-1 | TGCGCCAGCACGAAGGGGCGGCTGGCAACTAATGAAAAACTGTTTTTT | CASTKGRLATNEKLFF
TRBJ1-3 | . | . | TRBV10-3 | TGTGCCATCAGTGAAGGCGGGCGAAACACCATATATTTT | CAISEGGRNTIYF
TRBJ2-4 | once | . | TRBV3-1/TRBV3-2 | TGTGCCAGCAGCCAAGAAGCATCGGCCAAAAACATTCAGTACTTC | CASSQEASAKNIQYF
TRBJ2-7 | . | TRBD2 | TRBV7-3 | TGTGCCAGCAGCTGGCCGGGACTAGCGCGATACCTAAGCTCCTACGAGCAGTACTTC | CASSWPGLARYLSSYEQYF
TRBJ2-1 | . | . | TRBV30 | TGTGCCTGGAATACTCAAAGCTCCTACAATGAGCAGTTCTTC | CAWNTQSSYNEQFF
TRBJ1-2 | . | . | TRBV7-2 | TGTGCCAGCAGCTTAGCGTCCCTAGGCGACTATGGCTACACCTTC | CASSLASLGDYGYTF
TRBJ1-2 | . | . | TRBV7-9 | TGTGCCAGCAGCTTTGGAGAGAACTATGGCTACACCTTC | CASSFGENYGYTF
TRBJ1-4 | . | . | TRBV5-1 | TGCGCCAGCAGCTTGGACAAGAATGAAAAACTGTTTTTT | CASSLDKNEKLFF
TRBJ2-3 | . | . | TRBV2 | TGTGCCAGCGCGCCCACAGATACGCAGTATTTT | CASAPTDTQYF
TRBJ1-1 | . | . | TRBV9 | TGTGCCAGCAGCGTCCAGGAGGGGAGCACTGAAGCTTTCTTT | CASSVQEGSTEAFF
TRBJ1-1 | . | . | TRBV7-8 | TGTGCCAGCAGCTTTTTTGGGGGAGGTATCACTGAAGCTTTCTTT | CASSFFGGGITEAFF
TRBJ1-1 | . | . | TRBV5-1 | TGCGCCAGCAGCTTGTGGGGAGAGAACACTGAAGCTTTCTTT | CASSLWGENTEAFF
TRBJ2-5 | . | . | TRBV6-5 | TGTGCCAGCAGTTACTCGGGCGAGACCCAGTACTTC | CASSYSGETQYF
TRBJ2-1 | . | TRBD2 | TRBV2 | TGTGCCAGCAGTGAAACTAGGGGAGGGTACAATGAGCAGTTCTTC | CASSETRGGYNEQFF
TRBJ2-1 | . | . | TRBV21-1 | TGTGCCAGCAGCAGGGGGGGAAAGTACTCCTACAATGAGCAGTTCTTC | CASSRGGKYSYNEQFF
TRBJ2-7 | . | TRBD2 | TRBV5-1 | TGCGCCAGCAGCTTGGCAGGACTAGCGGCCTACGAGCAGTACTTC | CASSLAGLAAYEQYF
TRBJ2-5 | . | . | TRBV5-4 | TGTGCCAGCAGCCCACGTGGTAGACAGGAACAAGAGACCCAGTACTTC | CASSPRGRQEQETQYF
TRBJ2-1 | . | . | TRBV7-9 | TGTGCCAGCACCTTGGGAGAGAGCTCCTACAATGAGCAGTTCTTC | CASTLGESSYNEQFF
TRBJ2-5 | . | . | TRBV5-4 | TGTGCCAGCAGCCCCCGGGACTCAGAGACCCAGTACTTC | CASSPRDSETQYF
TRBJ2-5 | many | . | TRBV12-5 | TGTGCTAGTGGTACAGTAGTTGGGACCCAGTACTTC | CASGTVVGTQYF
TRBJ2-3 | . | TRBD1 | TRBV11-1 | TGTGCCAGCAGCTCGTATACAGGGGGGAGCACAGATACGCAGTATTTT | CASSSYTGGSTDTQYF
TRBJ1-2 | . | TRBD1 | TRBV5-4 | TGTGCCAGCAGCCGGGGACAGGGGGTCAGTTATGGCTACACCTTC | CASSRGQGVSYGYTF
TRBJ1-1 | . | . | TRBV5-1 | TGCGCCAGCAGCTCGGAGGGAGGCACTGAAGCTTTCTTT | CASSSEGGTEAFF
TRBJ2-5 | . | TRBD1 | TRBV29-1 | TGCAGCGCCTTCCCGGACAGGGGAGGGGAGACCCAGTACTTC | CSAFPDRGGETQYF
TRBJ1-2 | . | . | TRBV5-1 | TGCGCCAGCAGCTTCGGAGAAGTCCGCTATGGCTACACCTTC | CASSFGEVRYGYTF
TRBJ2-2 | . | . | TRBV30 | TGTGCCTGGAGAGGACTCGGGAATGTGGGGGAGCTGTTTTTT | CAWRGLGNVGELFF
TRBJ2-5 | . | . | TRBV30 | TGTGCCTGGATGTCCAGCGGGCTCCAAGAGACCCAGTACTTC | CAWMSSGLQETQYF
TRBJ2-5 | few | TRBD2 | TRBV12-3/TRBV12-4 | TGTGCCAGCAGTTCTGGGACTAGGAGGTACTTC | CASSSGTRRYF
TRBJ1-3 | . | . | TRBV30 | TGTGCCTGGGGCGGGGTCTTCTCTGGAAACACCATATATTTT | CAWGGVFSGNTIYF
TRBJ1-1 | . | TRBD1 | TRBV5-4 | TGTGCCAGCAGCATAGGACAGGGCGGGAACTGGAACACTGAAGCTTTCTTT | CASSIGQGGNWNTEAFF
TRBJ1-1 | . | TRBD1 | TRBV18 | TGTGCCAGCTCACCACAGGGGGCAGAAACTGAAGCTTTCTTT | CASSPQGAETEAFF